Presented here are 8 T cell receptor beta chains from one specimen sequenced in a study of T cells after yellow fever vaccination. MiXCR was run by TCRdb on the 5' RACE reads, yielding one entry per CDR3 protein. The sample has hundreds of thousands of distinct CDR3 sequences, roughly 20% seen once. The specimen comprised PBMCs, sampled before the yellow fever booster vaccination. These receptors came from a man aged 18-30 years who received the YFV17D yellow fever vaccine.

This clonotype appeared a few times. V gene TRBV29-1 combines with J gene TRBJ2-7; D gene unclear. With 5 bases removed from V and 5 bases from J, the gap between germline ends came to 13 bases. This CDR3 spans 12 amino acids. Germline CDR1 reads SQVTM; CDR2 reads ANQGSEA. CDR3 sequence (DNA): TGCAGCGTTAATAACGACGGAGACGAGCAGTACTTC. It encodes CSVNNDGDEQYF.

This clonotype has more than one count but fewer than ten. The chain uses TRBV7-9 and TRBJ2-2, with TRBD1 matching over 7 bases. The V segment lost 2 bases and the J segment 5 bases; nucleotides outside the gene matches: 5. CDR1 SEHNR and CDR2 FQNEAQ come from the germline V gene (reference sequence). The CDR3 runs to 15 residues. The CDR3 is CASSLRQGETGELFF. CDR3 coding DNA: TGTGCCAGCAGCTTAAGACAGGGAGAGACCGGGGAGCTGTTTTTT.

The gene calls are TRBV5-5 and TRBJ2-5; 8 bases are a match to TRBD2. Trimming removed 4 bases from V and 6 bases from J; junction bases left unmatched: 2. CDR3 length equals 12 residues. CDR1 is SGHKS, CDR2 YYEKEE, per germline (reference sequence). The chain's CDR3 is CASSREGQTQYF. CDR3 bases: TGTGCCAGCAGCCGGGAGGGCCAGACCCAGTACTTC.

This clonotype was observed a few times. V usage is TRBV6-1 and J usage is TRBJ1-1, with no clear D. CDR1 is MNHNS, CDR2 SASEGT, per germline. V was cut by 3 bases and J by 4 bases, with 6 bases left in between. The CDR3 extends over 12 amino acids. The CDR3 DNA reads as TGTGCCAGCAGTGATGTAGTCACTGAAGCTTTCTTT. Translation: CASSDVVTEAFF.

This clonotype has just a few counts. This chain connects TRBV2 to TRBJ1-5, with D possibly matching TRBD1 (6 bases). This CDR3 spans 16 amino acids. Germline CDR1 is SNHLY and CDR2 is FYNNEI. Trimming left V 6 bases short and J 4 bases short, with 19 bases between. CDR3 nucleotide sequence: TGTGCCAGCAGAGGGGTCAGAGGGGGGGTGAATCAGCCCCAGCATTTT. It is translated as CASRGVRGGVNQPQHF.

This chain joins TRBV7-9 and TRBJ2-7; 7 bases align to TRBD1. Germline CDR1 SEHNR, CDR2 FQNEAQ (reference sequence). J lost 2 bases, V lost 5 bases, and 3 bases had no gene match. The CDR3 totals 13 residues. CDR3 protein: CASSKGGPYEQYV. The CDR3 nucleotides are TGTGCCAGCAGCAAAGGGGGCCCCTACGAGCAGTACGTC.

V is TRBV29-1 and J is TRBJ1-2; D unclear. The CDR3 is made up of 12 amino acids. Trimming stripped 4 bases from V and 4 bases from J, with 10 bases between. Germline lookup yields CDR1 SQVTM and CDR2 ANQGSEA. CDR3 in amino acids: CSVAHGLYGYTF. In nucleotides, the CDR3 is TGCAGCGTTGCCCACGGACTCTATGGCTACACCTTC.

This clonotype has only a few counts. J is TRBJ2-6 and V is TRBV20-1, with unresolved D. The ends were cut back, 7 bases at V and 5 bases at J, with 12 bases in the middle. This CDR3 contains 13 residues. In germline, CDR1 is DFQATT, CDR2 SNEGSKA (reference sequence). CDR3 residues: CSVTDARANVLTF. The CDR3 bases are TGCAGTGTGACGGACGCCCGGGCCAACGTCCTGACTTTC.